The sequence of this T cell receptor (beta chain) was determined in a study of T-cell reconstitution after alpha-beta-depleted transplantation in children. Germline V gives CDR1 SGHRS, CDR2 YFSETQ. CDR3 length: 17 residues. J lost 8 bases, V lost 5 bases, and 10 bases had no gene match. A TCRbeta library incorporating unique molecular identifiers was prepared. MiXCR, applied by TCRdb to the PCR reads, yields one record per CDR3 protein. Of some 500,000 distinct CDR3 sequences in the sample, 30% to 35% are singletons; the top ten hold around 2.4%. The source was PBMCs from the stem cell graft donor, collected from the stem cell graft. The chain is built from TRBV5-1 and TRBJ2-1; 16 bases line up with TRBD2. This TCR was sampled from a human donor who donated a stem cell graft to a child with aplastic anemia. CDR3 bases: TGCGCCAGCAGTTCCCCGGGACTAGCGGGAGGGCCCTATGAGCAGTTCTTC. Protein sequence: CASSSPGLAGGPYEQFF. The entire variable domain, with the rest obtained from reference TRBV5-1 and TRBJ2-1, is as follows: KAGVTQTPRYLIKTRGQQVTLSCSPISGHRSVSWYQQTPGQGLQFLFEYFSETQRNKGNFPGRFSGRQFSNSRSEMNVSTLELGDSALYLCASSSPGLAGGPYEQFFGPGTRLTVL.